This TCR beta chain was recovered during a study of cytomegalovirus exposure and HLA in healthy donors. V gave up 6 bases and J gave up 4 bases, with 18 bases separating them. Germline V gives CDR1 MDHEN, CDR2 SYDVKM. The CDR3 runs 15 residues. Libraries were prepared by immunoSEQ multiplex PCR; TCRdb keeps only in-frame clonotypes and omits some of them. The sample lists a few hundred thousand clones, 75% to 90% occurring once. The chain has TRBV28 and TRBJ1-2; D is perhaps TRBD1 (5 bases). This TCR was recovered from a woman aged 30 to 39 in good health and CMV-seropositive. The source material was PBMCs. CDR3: CASSTGGGISYGYTF. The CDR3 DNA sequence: TGTGCCAGCAGCACCGGTGGGGGGATTAGCTATGGCTACACCTTC.